Sequencing of this T cell receptor beta chain was carried out in a study of T cell responses to AZD1222 COVID-19 vaccine. Concerning this clone: What it binds is unknown.

The method was immunoSEQ multiplex PCR; TCRdb's version includes in-frame clones alone and lacks a portion of them. This table holds more than 150,000 clones, about 90% found once. Germline V CDR1 and CDR2: MNHEY, SVGEGT. Trimming left V 3 bases short and J 13 bases short, with 13 bases between. This CDR3 region has 12 residues. Pooled together were second doses at about 4 or about 12 weeks. Broader study findings: Recipients of two AZD1222 doses showed rising Spike-specific TCR breadth and depth. There were repertoire samples only from the period after the peak T cell response. A reported finding is that nearly half of spike-specific TCRs target unmutated variant regions.

Specimen: peripheral blood, collected 28 days after the second AZD1222 dose. This TCR derives from an adult who received the AZD1222 COVID-19 vaccine. The genes are TRBV6-2 or TRBV6-3 and TRBJ2-1; possible D gene TRBD2, 6 bases. The CDR3 sequence is CASSYAGREQFF. CDR3 DNA sequence: TGTGCCAGCAGTTATGCGGGAAGGGAACAGTTCTTC.